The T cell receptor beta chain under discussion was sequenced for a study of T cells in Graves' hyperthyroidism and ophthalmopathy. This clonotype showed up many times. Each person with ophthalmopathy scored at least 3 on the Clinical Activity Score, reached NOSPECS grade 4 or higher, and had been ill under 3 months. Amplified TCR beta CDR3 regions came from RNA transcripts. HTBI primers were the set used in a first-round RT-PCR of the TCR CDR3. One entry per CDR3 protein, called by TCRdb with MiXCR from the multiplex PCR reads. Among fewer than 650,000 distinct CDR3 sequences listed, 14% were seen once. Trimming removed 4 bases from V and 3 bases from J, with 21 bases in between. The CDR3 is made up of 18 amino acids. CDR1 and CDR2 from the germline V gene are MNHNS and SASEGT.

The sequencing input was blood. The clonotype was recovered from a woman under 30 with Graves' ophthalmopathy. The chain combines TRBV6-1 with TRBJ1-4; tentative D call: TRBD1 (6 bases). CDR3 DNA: TGTGCCAGCAGTGGGGGGGGGACAACCTTCATGGCTAATGAAAAACTGTTTTTT. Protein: CASSGGGTTFMANEKLFF.